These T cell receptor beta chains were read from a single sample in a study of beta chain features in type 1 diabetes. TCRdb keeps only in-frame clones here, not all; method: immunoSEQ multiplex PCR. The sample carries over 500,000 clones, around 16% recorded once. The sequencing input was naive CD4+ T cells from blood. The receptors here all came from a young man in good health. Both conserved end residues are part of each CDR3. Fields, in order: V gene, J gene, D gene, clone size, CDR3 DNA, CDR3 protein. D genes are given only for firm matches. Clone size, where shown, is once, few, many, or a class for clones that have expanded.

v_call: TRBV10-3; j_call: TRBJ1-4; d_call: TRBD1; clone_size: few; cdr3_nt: TGTGCCATCGCCGGGACAGAAGTTGAAAAACTGTTTTTT; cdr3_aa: CAIAGTEVEKLFF
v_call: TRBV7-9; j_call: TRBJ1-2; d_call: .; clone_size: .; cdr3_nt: TGTGCCAGCAGCTTAGCTAGGGGCCCCTATGGCTACACCTTC; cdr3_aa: CASSLARGPYGYTF
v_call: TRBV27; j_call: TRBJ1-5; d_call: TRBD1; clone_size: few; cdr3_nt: TGTGCCAGCAGTGTGGGACAGATCAATCAGCCCCAGCATTTT; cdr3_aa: CASSVGQINQPQHF
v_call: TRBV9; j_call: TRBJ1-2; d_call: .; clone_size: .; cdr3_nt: TGTGCCAGCAGCGGACTAGACAGGATAGGAGGCTACACCTTC; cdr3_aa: CASSGLDRIGGYTF
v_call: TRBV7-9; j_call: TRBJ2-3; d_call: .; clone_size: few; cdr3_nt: TGTGCCAGCAGCTCTATCGCAGATACGCAGTATTTT; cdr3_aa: CASSSIADTQYF
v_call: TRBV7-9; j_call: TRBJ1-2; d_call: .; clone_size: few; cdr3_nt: TGTGCCAGCAGCTTAAGACAGGAGGACTATGGCTACACCTTC; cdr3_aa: CASSLRQEDYGYTF
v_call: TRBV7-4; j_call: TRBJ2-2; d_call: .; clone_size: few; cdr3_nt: TGTGCCAGCAGCTTAGTACTCACCGGGGAGCTGTTTTTT; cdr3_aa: CASSLVLTGELFF
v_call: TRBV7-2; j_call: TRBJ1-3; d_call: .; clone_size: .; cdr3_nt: TGTGCCAGCAGCCCCATGCGGACCCGACCCGGAAACACCATATATTTT; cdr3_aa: CASSPMRTRPGNTIYF
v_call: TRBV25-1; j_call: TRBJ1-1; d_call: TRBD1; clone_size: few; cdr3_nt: TGTGCCAGCAGCCGACAGGGGGGAACTGAAGGTGAAGCTTTCTTT; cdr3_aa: CASSRQGGTEGEAFF
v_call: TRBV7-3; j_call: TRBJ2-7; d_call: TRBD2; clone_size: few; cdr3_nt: TGTGCCAGCAGCTCCGAGGCGGGAGTCGGCTACGAGCAGTACTTC; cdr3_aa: CASSSEAGVGYEQYF